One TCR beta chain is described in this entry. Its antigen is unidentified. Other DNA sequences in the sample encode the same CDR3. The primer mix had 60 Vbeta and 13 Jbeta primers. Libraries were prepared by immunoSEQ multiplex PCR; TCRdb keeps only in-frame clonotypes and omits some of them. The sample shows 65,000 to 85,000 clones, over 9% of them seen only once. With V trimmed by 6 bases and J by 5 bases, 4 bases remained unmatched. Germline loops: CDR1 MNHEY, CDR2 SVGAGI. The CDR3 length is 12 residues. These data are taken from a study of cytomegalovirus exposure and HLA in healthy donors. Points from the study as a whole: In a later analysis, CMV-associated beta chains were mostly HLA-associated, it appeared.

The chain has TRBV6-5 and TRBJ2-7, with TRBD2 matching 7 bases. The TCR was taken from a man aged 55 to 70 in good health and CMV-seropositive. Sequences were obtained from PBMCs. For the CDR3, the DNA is TGTGCCAGCAGCCCCGCGGGGGACGAGCAGTACTTC. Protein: CASSPAGDEQYF.